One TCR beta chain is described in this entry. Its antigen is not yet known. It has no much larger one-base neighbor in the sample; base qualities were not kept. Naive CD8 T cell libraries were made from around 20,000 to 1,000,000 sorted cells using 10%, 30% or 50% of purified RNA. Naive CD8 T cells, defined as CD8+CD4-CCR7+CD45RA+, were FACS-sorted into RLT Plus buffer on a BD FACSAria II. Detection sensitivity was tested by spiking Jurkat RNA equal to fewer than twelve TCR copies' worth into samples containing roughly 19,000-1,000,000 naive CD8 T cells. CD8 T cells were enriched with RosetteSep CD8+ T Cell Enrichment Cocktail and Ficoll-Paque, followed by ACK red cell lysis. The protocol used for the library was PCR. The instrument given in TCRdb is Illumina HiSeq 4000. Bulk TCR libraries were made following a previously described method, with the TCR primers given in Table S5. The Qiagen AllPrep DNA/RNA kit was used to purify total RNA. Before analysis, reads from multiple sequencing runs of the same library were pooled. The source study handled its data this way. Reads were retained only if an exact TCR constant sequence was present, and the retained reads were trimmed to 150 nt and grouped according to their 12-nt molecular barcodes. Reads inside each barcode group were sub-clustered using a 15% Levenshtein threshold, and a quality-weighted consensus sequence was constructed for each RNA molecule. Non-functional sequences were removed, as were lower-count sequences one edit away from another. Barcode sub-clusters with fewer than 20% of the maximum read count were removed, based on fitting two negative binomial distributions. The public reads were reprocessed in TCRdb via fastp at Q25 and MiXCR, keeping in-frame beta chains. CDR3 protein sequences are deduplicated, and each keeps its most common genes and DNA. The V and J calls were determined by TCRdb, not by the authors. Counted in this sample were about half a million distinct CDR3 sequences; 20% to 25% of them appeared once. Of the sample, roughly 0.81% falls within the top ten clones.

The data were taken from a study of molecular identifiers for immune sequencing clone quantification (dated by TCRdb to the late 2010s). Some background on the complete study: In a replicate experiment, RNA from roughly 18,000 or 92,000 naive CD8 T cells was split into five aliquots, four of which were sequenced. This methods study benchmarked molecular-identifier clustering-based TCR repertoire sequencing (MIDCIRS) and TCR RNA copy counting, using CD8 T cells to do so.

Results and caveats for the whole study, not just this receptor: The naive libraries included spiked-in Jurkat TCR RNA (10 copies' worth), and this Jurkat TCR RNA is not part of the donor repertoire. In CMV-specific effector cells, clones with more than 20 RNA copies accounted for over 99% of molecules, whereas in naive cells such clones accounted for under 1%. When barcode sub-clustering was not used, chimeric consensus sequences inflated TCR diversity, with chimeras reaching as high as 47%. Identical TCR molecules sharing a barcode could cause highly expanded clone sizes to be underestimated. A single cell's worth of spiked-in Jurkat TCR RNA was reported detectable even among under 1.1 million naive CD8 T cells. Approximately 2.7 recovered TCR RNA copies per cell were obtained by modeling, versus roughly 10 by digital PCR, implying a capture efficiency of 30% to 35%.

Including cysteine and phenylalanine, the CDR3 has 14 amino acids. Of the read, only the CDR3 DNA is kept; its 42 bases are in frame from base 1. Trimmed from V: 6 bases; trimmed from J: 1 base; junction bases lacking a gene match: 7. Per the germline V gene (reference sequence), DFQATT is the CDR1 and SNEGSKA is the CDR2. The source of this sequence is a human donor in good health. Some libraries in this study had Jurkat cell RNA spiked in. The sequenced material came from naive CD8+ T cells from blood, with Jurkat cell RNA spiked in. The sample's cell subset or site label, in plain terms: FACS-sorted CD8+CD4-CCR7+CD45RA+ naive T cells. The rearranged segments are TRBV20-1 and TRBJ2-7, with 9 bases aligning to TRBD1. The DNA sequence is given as TGCAGTGCCAACCGGGACAGGGCGTCCTACGAGCAGTACTTC. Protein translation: CSANRDRASYEQYF.